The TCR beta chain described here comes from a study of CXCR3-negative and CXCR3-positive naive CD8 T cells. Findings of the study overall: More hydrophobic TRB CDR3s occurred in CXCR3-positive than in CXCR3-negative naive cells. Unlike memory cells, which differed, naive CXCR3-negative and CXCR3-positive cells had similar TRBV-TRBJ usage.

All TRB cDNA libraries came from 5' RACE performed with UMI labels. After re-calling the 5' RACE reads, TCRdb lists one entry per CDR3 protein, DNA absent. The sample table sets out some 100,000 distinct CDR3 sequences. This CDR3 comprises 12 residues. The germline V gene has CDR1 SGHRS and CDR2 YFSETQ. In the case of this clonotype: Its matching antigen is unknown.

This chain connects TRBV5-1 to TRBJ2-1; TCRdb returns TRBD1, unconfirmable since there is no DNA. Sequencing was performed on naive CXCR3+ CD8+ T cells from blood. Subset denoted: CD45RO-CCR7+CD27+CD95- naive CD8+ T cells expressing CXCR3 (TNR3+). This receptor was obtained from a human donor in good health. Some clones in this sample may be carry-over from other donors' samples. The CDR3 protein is CASRLDRYEQFF.